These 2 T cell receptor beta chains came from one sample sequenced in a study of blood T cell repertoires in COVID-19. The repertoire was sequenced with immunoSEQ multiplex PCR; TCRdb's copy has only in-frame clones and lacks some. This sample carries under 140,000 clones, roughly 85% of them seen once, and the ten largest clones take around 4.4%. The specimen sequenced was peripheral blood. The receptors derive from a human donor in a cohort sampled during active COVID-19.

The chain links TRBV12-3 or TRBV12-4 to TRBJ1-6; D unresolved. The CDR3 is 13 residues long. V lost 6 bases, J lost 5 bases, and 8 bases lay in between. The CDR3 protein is CASRQLNNSPLHF. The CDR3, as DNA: TGTGCCAGCAGACAGCTAAATAATTCACCCCTCCACTTT.

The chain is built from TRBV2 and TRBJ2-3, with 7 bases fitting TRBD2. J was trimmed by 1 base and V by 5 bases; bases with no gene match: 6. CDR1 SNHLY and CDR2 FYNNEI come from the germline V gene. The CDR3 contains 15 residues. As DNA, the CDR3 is TGTGCCAGCAGTCAGAGCGGGGCCGGCACAGATACGCAGTATTTT. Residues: CASSQSGAGTDTQYF.